This T cell receptor beta chain derives from a study of regulatory T cells in long-lasting Graves disease. The CDR3 totals 15 residues. V was clipped by 0 bases and J by 3 bases, with 12 bases between them. Germline CDR1 and CDR2: SGDLS and YYNGEE. Investigators prepared the TCR beta libraries by applying iRepertoire HTBI primers and Arm-PCR of CDR3 regions. TCRdb re-analysed the multiplex PCR reads in MiXCR, keeping a single row per CDR3 protein. The table lists more than 450,000 distinct CDR3 sequences, 15% to 20% of them singletons, with approximately 12% in the top ten. Time point reported: newly diagnosed GD, antithyroid drugs for less than 3 months. The TCR library was prepared using RNA isolated from PBMCs. Points from the study as a whole: Newly diagnosed disease favored TRBV20-1 and TRBJ2-1 over persistent disease.

As for this clonotype: Its target is not known.

This same sample was also taken into another study, of T cells in Graves' hyperthyroidism and ophthalmopathy. As reported in that work: Most clonotypes that expanded in the thyroid above 0.001 also showed up in blood.

The receptor's source is a man aged 40-49 years with Graves disease. The sequencing here drew on peripheral blood mononuclear cells (PBMCs), taken at new diagnosis, from a patient treated with antithyroid drugs. The chain couples TRBV9 to TRBJ1-2; weak D call: TRBD1 (6 bases). This CDR3 reads CASSVDRTGHYGYTF. Written as DNA, the CDR3 is TGTGCCAGCAGCGTAGATCGTACAGGGCACTATGGCTACACCTTC.